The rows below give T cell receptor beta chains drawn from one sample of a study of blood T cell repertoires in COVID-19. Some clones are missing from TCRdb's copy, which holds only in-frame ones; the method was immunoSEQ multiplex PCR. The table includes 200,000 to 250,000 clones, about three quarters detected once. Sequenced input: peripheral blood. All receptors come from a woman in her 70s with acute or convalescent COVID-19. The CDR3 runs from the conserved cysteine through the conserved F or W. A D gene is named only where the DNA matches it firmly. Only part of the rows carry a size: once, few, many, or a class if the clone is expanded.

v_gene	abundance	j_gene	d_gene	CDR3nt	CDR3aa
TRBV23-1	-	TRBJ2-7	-	TGCGCCAGCAGTCAATCGGAGGTCTGCGAGCAGTACTTC	CASSQSEVCEQYF
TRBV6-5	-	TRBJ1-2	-	TGTGCCAGCAGTTATGGGCAGCACTATGGCTACACCTTC	CASSYGQHYGYTF
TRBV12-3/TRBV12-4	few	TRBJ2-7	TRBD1	TGTGCCAGCAGTTGGACAGGGGACTACGAGCAGTACTTC	CASSWTGDYEQYF
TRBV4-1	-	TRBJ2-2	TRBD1	TGCGCCAGCAGCCACGCACGGGACAGCCCCAACACCGGGGAGCTGTTTTTT	CASSHARDSPNTGELFF
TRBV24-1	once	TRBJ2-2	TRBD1	TGTGCCACCAGTGACCGACAGGGAAATAGGGAGCTGTTTTTT	CATSDRQGNRELFF
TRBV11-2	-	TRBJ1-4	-	TGTGCCAGCAGCTTAGTCGGAGGAAATAATGAAAAACTGTTTTTT	CASSLVGGNNEKLFF
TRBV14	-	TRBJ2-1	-	TGTGCCAGCAGCCATCGGGAGAGCTACAATGAGCAGTTCTTC	CASSHRESYNEQFF
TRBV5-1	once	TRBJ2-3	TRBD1	TGCGCCAGCAGCGCCGGGACAGTTAGCACAGATACGCAGTATTTT	CASSAGTVSTDTQYF
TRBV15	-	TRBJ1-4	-	TGTGCCACCAGCAGAGATCTGCCAGGAACTAATGAAAAACTGTTTTTT	CATSRDLPGTNEKLFF
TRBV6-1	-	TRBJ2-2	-	TGTGCCAGCACTGAAAGGGCCAGGGGCTGGATTCGGAACACCGGGGAGCTGTTTTTT	CASTERARGWIRNTGELFF
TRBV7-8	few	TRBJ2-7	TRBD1	TGTGCCAGCAGCATAAGAGGTCGGGACAGAGCGTACTTC	CASSIRGRDRAYF
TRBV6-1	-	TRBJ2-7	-	TGTGCCAGCAGTGAAGTTGGCACAAGTTTTTGGGAGCAGTACTTC	CASSEVGTSFWEQYF
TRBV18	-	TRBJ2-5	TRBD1	TGTGCCAGCCACAGGGGGCAGGTAGAGACCCAGTACTTC	CASHRGQVETQYF
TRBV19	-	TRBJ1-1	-	TGTGCCAGTAGGCAGGGGATGGCTGAAGCTTTCTTT	CASRQGMAEAFF
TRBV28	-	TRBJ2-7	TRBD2	TGTGCCAGCACCGGGACTAGCGTCTCCTACGAGCAGTACTTC	CASTGTSVSYEQYF
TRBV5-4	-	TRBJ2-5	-	TGTGCCAGCAGCTTGGAGAGGCAGAGCCAAGAGACCCAGTACTTC	CASSLERQSQETQYF
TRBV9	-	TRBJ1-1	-	TGTGCCAGCAGCTGGGGGACTGGCACTGAAGCTTTCTTT	CASSWGTGTEAFF
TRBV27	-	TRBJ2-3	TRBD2	TGTGCCAGCAGTGCCGGGACTAGCGGTTTAGATACGCAGTATTTT	CASSAGTSGLDTQYF
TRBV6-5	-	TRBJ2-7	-	TGTGCCAGCTTACCTAGCCTCTCTTCGAACGAGCAGTACTTC	CASLPSLSSNEQYF
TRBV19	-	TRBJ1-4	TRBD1	TGTGCCAGTAGACCCGGGACAGTTAATGAAAAACTGTTTTTT	CASRPGTVNEKLFF
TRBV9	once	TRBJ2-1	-	TGTGCCAGCAGCGTAGGACTATCGTCCTACAATGAGCAGTTCTTC	CASSVGLSSYNEQFF
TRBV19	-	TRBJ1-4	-	TGTGCCAGTAGTATGTCGACGGGTGAAAAACTGTTTTTT	CASSMSTGEKLFF
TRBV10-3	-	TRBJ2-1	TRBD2	TGTGCCATCAGTGGGAGTAGCGGGAGGTACAATGAGCAGTTCTTC	CAISGSSGRYNEQFF